These 30 T cell receptor beta chains were sequenced from one sample in a study of Graves' ophthalmopathy and Graves' hyperthyroidism. Amplification targeted the TCR beta CDR3 regions, with RNA transcripts as the source material. The first-round RT-PCR employed HTBI primers together with the Qiagen OneStep RT-PCR kit. A multiplex PCR was then performed as the second round. In TCRdb, the multiplex PCR reads were re-called with MiXCR into one record per CDR3 protein. There are hundreds of thousands of distinct CDR3 sequences in the sample; 35% to 50% occur only once, and approximately 43% lies in the top ten. The sample taken for sequencing was peripheral blood. Every receptor here comes from an adult man with Graves' ophthalmopathy.

This clonotype was detected ten times or more. The J gene is TRBJ2-5, the V gene TRBV7-9; D unresolved. This CDR3 has 13 amino acids. CDR1 and CDR2 from the germline V gene are SEHNR and FQNEAQ (reference sequence). V lost 2 bases, J lost 4 bases, and 8 bases lay in between. The chain's CDR3 is CASSLWRIETQYF. In DNA form, the CDR3 reads TGTGCCAGCAGCTTATGGCGGATAGAGACCCAGTACTTC.

This clonotype has ten or more counts. The V call is TRBV15, the J call TRBJ2-7; D possibly corresponds to TRBD1 (5 bases). The CDR3 has 15 amino acids. Germline assignment: CDR1 LNHNV and CDR2 YYDKDF (reference sequence). Trimming left V 0 bases short and J 5 bases short, with 14 bases between. The CDR3 bases are TGTGCCACCAGCAGAGAACGGACATCCAACGACGAGCAGTACTTC. The encoded protein is CATSRERTSNDEQYF.

This clonotype has just a few counts. The chain couples TRBV7-9 to TRBJ1-1; D gene unclear. This CDR3 region has 14 residues. Between the trimmed V and J ends, which lost 3 bases and 3 bases, there was a span of 11 bases. Per germline, CDR1 SEHNR and CDR2 FQNEAQ (reference sequence). CDR3 sequence (DNA): TGTGCCAGCAGCTTTCTTAGGCTCGACACTGAAGCTTTCTTT. Amino acid sequence: CASSFLRLDTEAFF.

The table lists this clonotype with a few counts. This chain connects TRBV6-5 to TRBJ1-4; 7 nucleotides align to TRBD1. CDR3 size: 12 residues. The germline gives CDR1 MNHEY, CDR2 SVGAGI. V was clipped by 6 bases and J by 8 bases; unmatched bases: 3. CDR3 loop: CASRGTVEKLFF. The CDR3 DNA reads as TGTGCCAGCAGAGGGACAGTGGAAAAACTGTTTTTT.

The table lists this clonotype with a few counts. The chain recombines TRBV7-2 with TRBJ1-2; D perhaps matches TRBD1 (6 bases). This CDR3 contains 13 residues. V was shortened by 5 bases and J by 5 bases, with 12 bases between the two germline ends. Germline CDR1 SGHTA, CDR2 FQGNSA. This CDR3 is CASSHAQGYGYTF. The CDR3 nucleotides are TGTGCCAGCAGCCACGCACAGGGATATGGCTACACCTTC.

CDR3 sequence: CASSYGQGASGYTF. CDR3 DNA: TGTGCCAGCAGTTACGGGCAGGGGGCCTCAGGCTACACCTTC. The chain recombines TRBV6-5 with TRBJ1-2; 8 nucleotides match TRBD1. CDR3 length equals 14 residues. Germline trimming cut 2 bases from V and 8 bases from J; bases unmatched to any gene: 7. Per germline, CDR1 MNHEY and CDR2 SVGAGI.

This clonotype turned up a few times. V and J are TRBV15 and TRBJ2-2; 16 bases align to TRBD2. From germline, CDR1 is LNHNV and CDR2 YYDKDF (reference sequence). There are 18 residues in the CDR3. With 0 bases clipped from V and 6 bases from J, the junction kept 4 bases outside the gene matches. CDR3: CATSRDLGLAGGPGELFF. CDR3 nucleotide sequence: TGTGCCACCAGCAGAGATCTGGGACTAGCGGGGGGGCCCGGGGAGCTGTTTTTT.

The V gene is TRBV20-1, the J gene TRBJ2-5, with 9 bases identical to TRBD1. This CDR3 has 16 residues. The V and J ends lost 2 bases and 5 bases, in that order; junction bases with no gene match: 12. Per the germline V gene, CDR1 is DFQATT and CDR2 is SNEGSKA (reference sequence). The CDR3 DNA follows: TGCAGTGCTAGACGTTTCGACAGGGGGGGGTCGGAGACCCAGTACTTC. Translating it yields CSARRFDRGGSETQYF.

This clonotype has more than one count but fewer than ten. The CDR3 region has the DNA TGCAGTGCTAGACTACAAATATATGGCTACACCTTC. This gives the protein CSARLQIYGYTF. This chain joins TRBV20-1 and TRBJ1-2; D is ambiguous. Germline V gene data show CDR1 as DFQATT and CDR2 as SNEGSKA (reference sequence). The CDR3 has 12 residues. V lost 2 bases and J 5 bases, leaving 9 bases between the germline ends.

This clonotype occurred many times. This chain uses TRBV13 with TRBJ2-7; 10 bases line up with TRBD1. The CDR3 is made up of 15 amino acids. Germline V gene lookup returns CDR1 PRHDT and CDR2 FYEKMQ (reference sequence). V lost 5 bases to trimming and J lost 3 bases; unmatched junction nucleotides: 7. CDR3 bases: TGTGCCAGCAGCCCAAGGGGGACAGGGGACTACGAGCAGTACTTC. This codes for CASSPRGTGDYEQYF.

The chain joins TRBV20-1 to TRBJ2-5; no definite D call. Germline V gives CDR1 DFQATT, CDR2 SNEGSKA (reference sequence). The CDR3 sequence is 13 residues long. Trimming left V 6 bases short and J 5 bases short, with 16 bases between. Here the CDR3 reads CSASSPTSETQYF. CDR3 nucleotide sequence: TGCAGTGCCAGCAGCCCCACCTCGGAGACCCAGTACTTC.

This clonotype appeared a few times. This chain links TRBV5-1 with TRBJ1-1; TRBD1 agrees at 7 bases. The CDR3 spans 18 residues. The V segment lost 0 bases and the J segment 10 bases; nucleotides outside the gene matches: 21. In germline, CDR1 is SGHRS, CDR2 YFSETQ. The CDR3 spells CASSLEKGGRGLSSRAFF. The CDR3 DNA reads TGCGCCAGCAGCTTGGAGAAGGGCGGCAGGGGGTTATCGTCGAGAGCTTTCTTT.

There are many counts of this clonotype. J is TRBJ2-7 and V is TRBV7-9; 7 bases agree with TRBD1. Germline trimming cut 0 bases from V and 5 bases from J; bases unmatched to any gene: 7. This CDR3 region has 15 residues. Looked up from germline, CDR1 is SEHNR and CDR2 is FQNEAQ (reference sequence). The CDR3 nucleotides are TGTGCCAGCAGCTTAGCCCCGGCAGGGGGAAACGAGCAGTACTTC. It encodes CASSLAPAGGNEQYF.

The chain has TRBV10-2 and TRBJ1-1; a weak D match, TRBD1 (6 bases). V shed 3 bases and J shed 0 bases, with 11 bases lying between them. From germline, CDR1 is WSHSY and CDR2 SAAADI. The CDR3 is made up of 15 amino acids. This chain's CDR3 is CASSDGTLMNTEAFF. CDR3 in DNA: TGCGCCAGCAGTGACGGGACACTCATGAACACTGAAGCTTTCTTT.

This clonotype was seen ten or more times. The gene calls are TRBV25-1 and TRBJ1-4, with a possible D match to TRBD1 (6 bases). The CDR3 spans 14 residues. Germline-derived CDR1 and CDR2 are MGHDK and SYGVNS. The V end was cut by 5 bases, the J end by 7 bases, with 14 bases between. As DNA, the CDR3 is TGTGCCAGCAGTACCGGGGGGCTGGGTGAAAAACTGTTTTTT. This sequence encodes CASSTGGLGEKLFF.

The CDR3 nucleotides are TGTGCCAGCAGCCCTAACACTGGGGTGAACACTGAAGCTTTCTTT. The encoded protein is CASSPNTGVNTEAFF. J is TRBJ1-1 and V is TRBV9, with unresolved D. The germline V gene has CDR1 SGDLS and CDR2 YYNGEE. This CDR3 region has 15 residues. V dropped 4 bases and J dropped 0 bases, with 13 bases sitting between them.

On this clonotype itself: Compared with germline, one end of the junction differs, possibly owing to a read error. The J gene is TRBJ2-7, the V gene TRBV20-1; D is possibly TRBD1 (6 bases). The CDR3 is 14 amino acids. CDR1 DFQATT and CDR2 SNEGSKA come from the germline V gene (reference sequence). Written as DNA, the CDR3 is TGCGGTGCTGGCCGGACAGCCTCGTCCTACGAGCAGTACTTC. This gives the protein CGAGRTASSYEQYF.

The CDR3 loop is CASRKAKGSNQPQHF. The CDR3 DNA reads as TGTGCCAGCAGAAAGGCGAAGGGGAGCAATCAGCCCCAGCATTTT. This chain links TRBV24-1 with TRBJ1-5, with D tentatively TRBD1 (5 bases). The length of the CDR3 is 15 residues. Germline assignment: CDR1 KGHDR and CDR2 SFDVKD. With 11 bases removed from V and 1 base from J, the gap between germline ends came to 17 bases.

This clonotype was observed a single time. The rearrangement links TRBV19 to TRBJ2-5, with 12 bases aligning to TRBD1. V was clipped by 9 bases and J by 5 bases; unmatched bases: 13. CDR3 length: 16 residues. The germline V gene has CDR1 LNHDA and CDR2 SQIVND (reference sequence). The CDR3 loop is CASSQTGTGGRETQYF. As DNA, the CDR3 is TGTGCCAGCAGCCAGACCGGGACAGGGGGCCGGGAGACCCAGTACTTC.

This clonotype has ten or more counts. The V gene is TRBV29-1, the J gene TRBJ1-2, with D unclear. Trimming removed 5 bases at V and 3 bases at J, with 10 bases between. The CDR3 contains 12 residues. The germline CDR1 and CDR2 sequences are SQVTM and ANQGSEA. CDR3 bases: TGCAGCGTTATGGACCGGTACTATGGCTACACCTTC. This sequence encodes CSVMDRYYGYTF.

V usage is TRBV7-9 and J usage is TRBJ2-2; 7 bases are shared with TRBD2. The ends lost 5 bases at V and 4 bases at J; junction bases unmatched: 7. The germline V gene encodes CDR1 SEHNR and CDR2 FQNEAQ (reference sequence). The CDR3 loop spans 15 amino acids. The CDR3 region has the DNA TGTGCCAGCAGCCCTAGCGGACCCTCCACCGGGGAGCTGTTTTTT. Its translation: CASSPSGPSTGELFF.

This clonotype was counted only a few times. The CDR3 DNA sequence: TGTGCCAGCAGTCCAGTGGGGGGCTGGCAGCCCCAGCATTTT. It codes for CASSPVGGWQPQHF. The chain has TRBV12-3 or TRBV12-4 and TRBJ1-5; D possibly corresponds to TRBD1 (6 bases). Trimming cost V 5 bases and J 7 bases, with 15 bases left between them. The CDR3 has 14 amino acids.

About this clonotype itself: A much larger clone lies one base from this, so it may be a read error. This chain links TRBV7-9 with TRBJ2-5, with TRBD2 matching over 10 bases. The CDR3 spans 15 residues. J lost 5 bases, V lost 3 bases, and 6 bases had no gene match. From germline, CDR1 is SEHNR and CDR2 FQNEAQ (reference sequence). The CDR3 reads CASSFSSGSSETQYF. The CDR3 coding sequence is TGTGCCAGCAGCTTCTCTAGCGGGAGTTCGGAGACCCAGTACTTC.

This chain uses TRBV29-1 with TRBJ1-2, with D maybe TRBD1 (6 bases). The CDR3 runs 12 residues. V was shortened by 2 bases and J by 6 bases, with 10 bases between the two germline ends. Per the germline V gene, CDR1 is SQVTM and CDR2 is ANQGSEA. CDR3 nucleotide sequence: TGCAGCGTTGAACTACAGGGTCATGGCTACACCTTC. Translation: CSVELQGHGYTF.

This clonotype was counted at least ten times. The chain carries TRBV12-3 or TRBV12-4 and TRBJ1-5, with no clear D. This CDR3 contains 14 residues. V lost 4 bases and J 0 bases, leaving 7 bases between the germline ends. CDR3 protein: CASSSRDSNQPQHF. CDR3 bases: TGTGCCAGCAGTTCGCGAGATAGCAATCAGCCCCAGCATTTT.

This chain connects TRBV20-1 to TRBJ1-1; 7 bases are shared with TRBD1. The V gene end was trimmed by 8 bases and the J gene end by 10 bases; junction bases not matched to a gene: 13. This CDR3 region has 12 residues. The germline V gene has CDR1 DFQATT and CDR2 SNEGSKA (reference sequence). CDR3 loop: CSCNRGEGLAFF. CDR3 bases: TGCAGTTGTAACAGGGGCGAGGGACTAGCTTTCTTT.

This clonotype was observed once. A single base separates this from a much larger clone, so it may be a read error. CDR3 in amino acids: CASSVLPGYAYGQYF. The CDR3 nucleotides read TGTGCCAGCAGTGTACTCCCGGGCTACGCCTACGGGCAGTACTTC. This rearrangement joins TRBV7-2 to TRBJ2-7, with D unclear. The CDR3 has 15 residues. Germline V gene lookup returns CDR1 SGHTA and CDR2 FQGNSA. The full variable domain, completed using reference TRBV7-2 and TRBJ2-7, is GAGVSQSPSNKVTEKGKDVELRCDPISGHTALYWYRQSLGQGLEFLIYFQGNSAPDKSGLPSDRFSAERTGGSVSTLTIQRTQQEDSAVYLCASSVLPGYAYGQYFGPGTRLTVT.

This clonotype came up many times. CDR3 bases: TGCAGCGCCTCGGACAGGGGCAACACTGAAGCTTTCTTT. The encoded protein is CSASDRGNTEAFF. The chain is built from TRBV29-1 and TRBJ1-1; 9 bases are a match to TRBD1. The CDR3 is 13 amino acids. Germline V gene sequence: CDR1 SQVTM, CDR2 ANQGSEA. The V segment lost 7 bases and the J segment 2 bases; nucleotides outside the gene matches: 5.

This clonotype was counted many times. V usage is TRBV7-8 and J usage is TRBJ1-5, with D tentatively TRBD1 (5 bases). Per germline, CDR1 SGHVS and CDR2 FQNEAQ. The CDR3 runs to 14 residues. The V gene lost 9 bases and the J gene lost 0 bases, with 12 bases spanning the gap. CDR3 sequence reads: CASGGDRSNQPQHF. The CDR3 DNA is TGTGCCAGTGGGGGGGACCGTAGCAATCAGCCCCAGCATTTT.

V usage is TRBV24-1 and J usage is TRBJ2-7, with 15 bases that match TRBD2. V dropped 11 bases and J dropped 0; count of bases not matched to a gene: 13. This CDR3 is 18 amino acids long. Per germline, CDR1 KGHDR and CDR2 SFDVKD. CDR3 nucleotides: TGTGCCAGCAGCCCCGGGACTAGCGGGAGGTTGAGCTCCTACGAGCAGTACTTC. This encodes CASSPGTSGRLSSYEQYF.